These T cell receptor beta chains were read from a single sample in a study of regulatory T cells in long-lasting Graves disease. Each CDR3 protein gets one entry after TCRdb re-called the multiplex PCR reads with MiXCR. Among 600,000 to 800,000 distinct CDR3 sequences, approximately 29% were seen once, and the ten largest hold about two fifths. Here the sequenced sample was peripheral blood mononuclear cells (PBMCs), taken when the disease was refractory, from a patient treated with antithyroid drugs. These receptor sequences come from a female donor with Graves disease. Both conserved end residues are part of each CDR3. A D gene is named only where the DNA matches it firmly. Clone size is shown for a subset of rows, as once, few, many or a class of expanded clone.

V	J	D	size	CDR3	DNA
TRBV6-5	TRBJ1-6	NA	few	CASSYRTENSPLHF	TGTGCCAGCAGTTATCGGACAGAAAATTCACCCCTCCACTTT
TRBV20-1	TRBJ2-1	NA	once	CSASRAGRGNEQFF	TGCAGTGCTAGTCGGGCGGGAAGGGGCAATGAGCAGTTCTTC
TRBV10-3	TRBJ1-1	NA	few	CAISESTPPNNTEAFF	TGTGCCATCAGTGAGTCGACTCCCCCAAACAACACTGAAGCTTTCTTT
TRBV15	TRBJ1-1	NA	NA	CATSRDRRKNTEAFF	TGTGCCACCAGCAGAGATAGGAGAAAGAACACTGAAGCTTTCTTT
TRBV15	TRBJ2-1	NA	NA	CATSRALAFSYNEQFF	TGTGCCACCAGCAGAGCCCTAGCTTTCTCCTACAATGAGCAGTTCTTC
TRBV28	TRBJ1-6	NA	few	CASSSAGLSYNSPLHF	TGTGCCAGCAGCTCCGCGGGACTCTCCTATAATTCACCCCTCCACTTT
TRBV3-1	TRBJ2-7	NA	few	CASSQATYEQYF	TGTGCCAGCAGCCAAGCCACCTACGAGCAGTACTTC
TRBV20-1	TRBJ2-7	NA	NA	CSAIKLQGPYEQYF	TGCAGTGCTATAAAACTACAGGGCCCCTACGAGCAGTACTTC
TRBV10-3	TRBJ1-1	TRBD1	few	CAISGGRGLTEAFF	TGTGCCATCAGTGGGGGCAGGGGGCTCACTGAAGCTTTCTTT
TRBV10-3	TRBJ1-1	TRBD1	NA	CAITGDRWTEAFF	TGTGCCATCACCGGGGACAGGTGGACTGAAGCTTTCTTT
TRBV10-3	TRBJ1-3	NA	NA	CAISESSPLAVTGNTIYF	TGTGCCATCAGTGAGTCGAGCCCCTTAGCCGTTACTGGAAACACCATATATTTT
TRBV6-9	TRBJ1-1	NA	NA	CASSSRDGAMNTEAFF	TGTGCCAGCAGTTCCCGGGACGGCGCCATGAACACTGAAGCTTTCTTT
TRBV28	TRBJ2-3	TRBD1	few	CASKDRADTQYF	TGTGCCAGCAAGGACAGGGCAGATACGCAGTATTTT
TRBV20-1	TRBJ2-3	NA	few	CSAKSDWVSTDTQYF	TGCAGTGCTAAGTCAGACTGGGTTTCCACAGATACGCAGTATTTT
TRBV6-4	TRBJ1-1	NA	NA	CASSDEEREAFF	TGTGCCAGCAGTGACGAAGAGCGTGAAGCTTTCTTT
TRBV7-9	TRBJ1-1	NA	NA	CASHEKGGDTEAFF	TGTGCCTCTCACGAAAAAGGGGGTGACACTGAAGCTTTCTTT
TRBV7-2	TRBJ1-2	NA	NA	CASSLSQDYGYTF	TGTGCCAGCAGCTTGTCCCAGGACTATGGCTACACCTTC
TRBV12-3/TRBV12-4	TRBJ2-2	TRBD1	NA	CASLRTGDSGELFF	TGTGCCAGCTTACGGACAGGGGACAGCGGGGAGCTGTTTTTT
TRBV5-5	TRBJ2-5	NA	few	CASSLDGAVRRQETQYF	TGTGCCAGCAGCTTGGACGGGGCTGTACGACGCCAAGAGACCCAGTACTTC
TRBV28	TRBJ1-5	NA	NA	CASSLVKQPQHF	TGTGCCAGCAGTTTGGTGAAACAGCCCCAGCATTTT
TRBV5-1	TRBJ1-1	NA	NA	CASSAPQTTGTEAFF	TGCGCCAGCAGCGCACCCCAGACTACGGGCACTGAAGCTTTCTTT
TRBV12-3/TRBV12-4	TRBJ1-5	NA	NA	CASSSQGQANQPQHF	TGTGCCAGCAGTTCCCAGGGGCAGGCCAATCAGCCCCAGCATTTT
TRBV27	TRBJ1-2	TRBD1	few	CASSLLGGGQNYGYTF	TGTGCCAGCAGTTTATTAGGAGGGGGCCAAAACTATGGCTACACCTTC
TRBV12-3/TRBV12-4	TRBJ1-4	NA	NA	CASSPRESNEKLFF	TGTGCCAGCAGTCCCAGGGAGTCAAATGAAAAACTGTTTTTT
TRBV12-3/TRBV12-4	TRBJ1-1	NA	many	CASSSLQGEAFF	TGTGCCAGCAGTTCACTACAGGGTGAAGCTTTCTTT
TRBV5-6	TRBJ1-5	NA	few	CASSLLGNSNQPQHF	TGTGCCAGCAGCTTGTTGGGGAATAGCAATCAGCCCCAGCATTTT
TRBV2	TRBJ2-7	NA	few	CASSEAGQGRNEQYF	TGTGCCAGCAGTGAAGCAGGTCAGGGAAGGAACGAGCAGTACTTC
TRBV5-1	TRBJ1-1	NA	NA	CASSLSSFGRRRGTEAFF	TGCGCCAGCAGCTTGAGTTCGTTCGGGAGGCGACGTGGCACTGAAGCTTTCTTT
TRBV19	TRBJ2-7	TRBD2	NA	CACSGTSGYEQYF	TGTGCCTGCTCAGGGACTAGCGGCTACGAGCAGTACTTC
TRBV24-1	TRBJ1-5	TRBD1	few	CATSAGGRGFSNQPQHF	TGTGCCACCAGTGCCGGGGGCAGGGGGTTCTCCAATCAGCCCCAGCATTTT
TRBV30	TRBJ2-3	NA	NA	CACTVGRSTDTQYF	TGTGCCTGCACAGTTGGACGGAGCACAGATACGCAGTATTTT
TRBV11-2	TRBJ2-7	TRBD2	NA	CASSLFGTSGSYEQYF	TGTGCCAGCAGCTTATTTGGGACTAGCGGGAGTTACGAGCAGTACTTC
TRBV6-5	TRBJ2-4	NA	NA	CASSYRALAKNIQYF	TGTGCCAGCAGTTACAGGGCACTAGCCAAAAACATTCAGTACTTC
TRBV4-1	TRBJ2-4	NA	NA	CASSPSPGGRADIQYF	TGCGCCAGCAGCCCCTCCCCCGGCGGGCGTGCGGACATTCAGTACTTC
TRBV2	TRBJ1-4	TRBD1	few	CASRGTGGNEKLFF	TGTGCCAGCAGGGGGACAGGGGGTAATGAAAAACTGTTTTTT
TRBV15	TRBJ1-2	TRBD1	few	CATSRGDRGSDYGYTF	TGTGCCACCAGCAGAGGGGACAGGGGGTCGGACTATGGCTACACCTTC
TRBV6-1	TRBJ1-1	TRBD1	few	CASSAGGPNTEAFF	TGTGCCAGCAGTGCAGGGGGACCGAACACTGAAGCTTTCTTT
TRBV20-1	TRBJ1-5	NA	few	CSAGRETSDLMGNQPQHF	TGCAGTGCCGGGCGGGAGACTTCGGATCTTATGGGCAATCAGCCCCAGCATTTT
TRBV5-1	TRBJ1-5	TRBD1	NA	CASSTGQGSSSNQPQHF	TGCGCCAGCAGCACAGGACAGGGGTCATCAAGCAATCAGCCCCAGCATTTT
TRBV11-2	TRBJ1-6	NA	NA	CASSLALRANSPLHF	TGTGCCAGCAGCTTAGCCCTGCGGGCTAATTCACCCCTCCACTTT
TRBV11-2	TRBJ2-2	TRBD2	NA	CASSDKWAGSGRAPGELFF	TGTGCCAGCAGCGACAAGTGGGCCGGTAGCGGGAGGGCACCCGGGGAGCTGTTTTTT
TRBV19	TRBJ1-1	TRBD1	NA	CASFTGGKPEAFF	TGTGCCAGTTTTACAGGGGGGAAACCTGAAGCTTTCTTT
TRBV30	TRBJ1-1	NA	NA	CAWSVGREAFF	TGTGCCTGGAGTGTCGGGAGGGAAGCTTTCTTT
TRBV20-1	TRBJ1-2	NA	NA	CSASEAEIYGYTF	TGCAGTGCTAGTGAAGCGGAAATCTATGGCTACACCTTC
TRBV7-9	TRBJ1-1	TRBD1	NA	CASSSTGGITEALF	TGTGCCAGCAGCTCTACAGGGGGCATCACTGAAGCTCTCTTT
TRBV6-5	TRBJ1-2	NA	many	CASSYSRGRDGYTF	TGTGCCAGCAGTTACTCCCGGGGTCGGGATGGCTACACCTTC
TRBV27	TRBJ2-5	TRBD2	NA	CASSPPGLAEISQETQYF	TGTGCCAGCAGTCCCCCGGGACTAGCGGAAATCTCTCAAGAGACCCAGTACTTC
TRBV30	TRBJ2-5	TRBD2	NA	CAWSKLAGFSETQYF	TGTGCCTGGAGTAAGCTAGCGGGGTTTTCGGAGACCCAGTACTTC
TRBV6-2/TRBV6-3	TRBJ1-5	NA	many	CASSYSMASNQPQHF	TGTGCCAGCAGTTACTCGATGGCTAGCAATCAGCCCCAGCATTTT
TRBV19	TRBJ1-1	TRBD1	few	CASSRRGQGGTEAFF	TGTGCCAGTAGCAGAAGGGGACAGGGAGGTACTGAAGCTTTCTTT
TRBV6-1	TRBJ2-1	TRBD1	NA	CASRRTGDSYNEQFF	TGTGCCAGCAGGAGGACAGGAGATTCCTACAATGAGCAGTTCTTC
TRBV9	TRBJ2-6	NA	NA	CASSVGTTTTGANVLTF	TGTGCCAGCAGCGTAGGGACTACCACGACTGGGGCCAACGTCCTGACTTTC